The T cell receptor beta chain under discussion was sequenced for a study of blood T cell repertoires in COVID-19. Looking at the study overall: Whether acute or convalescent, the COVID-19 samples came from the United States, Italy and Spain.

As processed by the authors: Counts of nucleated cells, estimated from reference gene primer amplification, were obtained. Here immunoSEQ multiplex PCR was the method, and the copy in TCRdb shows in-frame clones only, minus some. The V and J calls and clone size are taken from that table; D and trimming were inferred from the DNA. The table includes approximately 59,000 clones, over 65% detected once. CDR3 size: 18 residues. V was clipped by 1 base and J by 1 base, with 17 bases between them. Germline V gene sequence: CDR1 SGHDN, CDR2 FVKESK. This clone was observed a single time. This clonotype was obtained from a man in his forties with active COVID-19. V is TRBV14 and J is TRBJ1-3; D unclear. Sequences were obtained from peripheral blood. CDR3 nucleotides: TGTGCCAGCAGCCAAGTCCGGTACGGGTTCCTATCTGGAAACACCATATATTTT. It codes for CASSQVRYGFLSGNTIYF.